Sequencing of this T cell receptor (beta chain) was carried out in a study of T cell responses to AZD1222 COVID-19 vaccine (dated by TCRdb to about 2021). Broadly, across the study: TCR sequencing covered roughly 230 trial participants: roughly 200 given two doses of AZD1222 and 26 given two doses of MenACWY control vaccine. Trial participants were enrolled by age into subgroups of 18-55, 56-69 and 70-plus years, and around 150, 29 and 61 TCR-sequenced participants, respectively, were included in these subgroups. Results the study describes overall, beyond this receptor: CD4 TCRs associated with the vaccine covered the entire spike protein, and the dominant responses were in regions 160-218 and 743-854. Because no samples from the day 14 peak response were available, repertoires could be characterized only after the peak T cell response. A significant rise in spike-specific TCR breadth and depth was observed after two AZD1222 doses relative to day 0 and relative to MenACWY recipients. Participants were mostly white British and included more females than males, and it was suggested by the authors that clonal diversity may have been underestimated. Reportedly, close to half of the unique spike-specific TCRs recognized epitopes lying outside the regions that are mutated in the B.1.351 and B.1.1.7 variants. The 56-69-year group was small, and its depth increase did not reach significance, likely because of low power. Conclusions about previously exposed vaccinees are limited because only 6 or 7 AZD1222 recipients were SARS-CoV-2 seropositive at baseline.

About this clone: The target of this receptor is not known. No clone much larger than this one lies a single base away; base qualities are absent.

In light of the paper, this sample's time point label describes: about 28 days (+/-7) after the second vaccine dose. AZD1222 recipients whose second dose came at about 4 weeks and those whose second dose came at about 12 weeks were combined into one group, since spike-specific TCR depth and breadth did not differ between the two schedules. Vaccinee samples came from UK trials COV001 and COV002, including a single-blind randomized controlled phase 2/3 trial of AZD1222 (ChAdOx1 nCoV-19) in healthy adults. For TCRbeta chain sequencing, PBMC samples were collected from trial participants at day 0 and at day 28 after the second dose. The CDR3 regions of human TCRbeta chains were analyzed by immunosequencing. The paper's processing steps were these. Repertoire TCRs were checked for matches against a reference library of SARS-CoV-2-specific TCRs that had been generated using the MIRA antigen-specificity platform. Breadth was defined as the fraction of unique TCRs that were SARS-CoV-2-associated, and depth was defined as the fraction of total T cells that were SARS-CoV-2-associated. Using the MIRA data, each spike-specific TCR was mapped to the spike region that the TCR reacts to and placed in a CD4 or CD8 class. Log10-transformed breadth and depth values were compared by one-way ANOVA with Sidak's multiple comparisons tests. TCRdb mirrors the immuneACCESS table, restricted to in-frame sequences. Some clones are absent from its copies; in checked studies, under half trace to an unresolved V gene, and the reason for the others is unknown. D and trimming come from the DNA, and the V and J calls and clone size come from that table. Recorded for this sample are 150,000 to 160,000 clones; 87% of them occurred a single time. Of the sample, just over 9% falls within the top ten clones.

Sequences were derived from peripheral blood, sampled 28 days after the second AZD1222 dose. This TCR was sampled from an adult who received the AZD1222 COVID-19 vaccine.

The bases read TGCGCCAGCAGCCAGCCCAGCGGATACAATGAGCAGTTCTTC. It specifies CASSQPSGYNEQFF. This receptor chain uses TRBV5-1 and TRBJ2-1; the best D guess is TRBD2, with 5 bases matching. V and J are truncated by 4 bases and 4 bases respectively, leaving an intervening sequence of 12 bases. The CDR3 goes from the cysteine to the phenylalanine over 14 residues. The only DNA kept is the CDR3, 42 bases in frame from the first base. From a lookup of the germline V gene, CDR1 and CDR2 are SGHRS and YFSETQ.